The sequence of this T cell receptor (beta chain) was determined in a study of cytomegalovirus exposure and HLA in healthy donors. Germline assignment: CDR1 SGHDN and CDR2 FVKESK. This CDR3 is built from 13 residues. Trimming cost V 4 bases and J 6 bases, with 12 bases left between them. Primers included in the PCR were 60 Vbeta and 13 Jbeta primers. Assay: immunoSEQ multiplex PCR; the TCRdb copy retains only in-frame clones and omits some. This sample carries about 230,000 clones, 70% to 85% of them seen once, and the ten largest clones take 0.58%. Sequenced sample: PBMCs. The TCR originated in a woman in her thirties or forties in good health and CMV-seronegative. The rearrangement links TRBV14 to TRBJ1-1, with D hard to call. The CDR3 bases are TGTGCCAGCAGCCCTACACAGCCCCCTGAAGCTTTCTTT. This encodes CASSPTQPPEAFF.